This TCR beta chain appears in the sequencing data of a study of OX40 agonist ivuxolimab in advanced cancers. Study-wide context: Ivuxolimab, which targeted the costimulatory receptor OX40 (CD134), was an agonistic, fully human IgG2 monoclonal antibody. Intravenous ivuxolimab was administered to patients every 2 weeks at six dose levels: 0.01, 0.1, 0.3, 1.5, 3 and 10 mg/kg. Of the approximately 50 patients in dose escalation, 19 had hepatocellular carcinoma, around 15 had melanoma, 9 had renal cell carcinoma and 9 had head and neck cancer. The dose-escalation cohort was about 83% male with a mean age of around 62 years, ranging from about 20 to 80. Patients were allowed to have had prior anti-PD-1, anti-PD-L1 or anti-CTLA-4 therapy, and around 40% of the dose-escalation patients had previously received checkpoint inhibitors. Partial responses occurred in three dose-escalation patients, of whom one had hepatocellular carcinoma and two had cutaneous melanoma. The purpose of peripheral TCRbeta sequencing was to test whether ivuxolimab changed TCR sequence diversity and led to clonal T-cell expansion. The paper describes the monotherapy dose-escalation part (N ≈ 49 patients) of the phase I trial of ivuxolimab. Overall study outcomes, separate from this receptor: In partial responders in the 0.1-3.0 mg/kg groups, normalized peripheral clonal expansion was found to be among the lowest, especially among CD8+ T cells. Which antigens the clonally expanded peripheral T cells were specific for was not determined. Low levels of normalized T-cell clonal expansion were also shown by some nonresponding patients. At doses from 0.1 to 3.0 mg/kg, clonal expansion was seen in both CD4+ and CD8+ blood T cells between baseline and week 6. After ivuxolimab, CD8+ T cells had more expanded clones than CD4+ T cells on average.

From a lookup of the germline V gene, CDR1 and CDR2 are KGHSH and LQKENI. The CDR3, cysteine through phenylalanine, is 16 amino acids long. The CDR3 DNA has 48 bases and is translated from base 1. Germline trimming amounts to 1 base on V and 2 bases on J, with 3 as the count of junction bases outside the gene matches. The trial excluded patients who had a history of autoimmune disease or who were on systemic immunosuppression. In every dose cohort, peripheral blood was drawn for TCR sequencing at baseline, cycle 4 day 1, and cycle 7 day 1. Samples came from an open-label, multicenter, first-in-human phase I dose-escalation trial of ivuxolimab. Adults with locally advanced or metastatic melanoma, renal cell carcinoma, hepatocellular carcinoma or head and neck squamous cell carcinoma were enrolled in the trial. Before TCR sequencing, CD4+ T cells and CD8+ T cells were sorted from peripheral blood as separate populations.

In regard to this clone: This receptor's antigen is unknown. Qualities for individual bases were not recorded, and no much larger clone is one base off.

For sequencing of the TCRbeta CDR3 region, genomic DNA was extracted from the sorted cells. TCRbeta CDR3 regions were sequenced using the immunoSEQ Assay. This is the immuneACCESS table as TCRdb keeps it, with only in-frame sequences that have V and J called. A part of the clones is gone; compared with another copy, unresolved V genes explain less than half, and the rest is unexplained. The sample profile shows roughly 60,000 clones; roughly 83% of them were found once. The ten top clones hold about 2.4% of the sample. The chain was built from TRBV18 and TRBJ2-2, with 8 junctional bases fitting TRBD2. Sequenced material: CD4+ or CD8+ T cells sorted from blood, taken in a trial of the OX40 agonist ivuxolimab. The clonotype was recovered from an adult with an advanced solid tumor such as melanoma, head and neck, liver or kidney cancer. The DNA sequence is TGTGCCAGCTCACCACGCGGGGGGCCTAACACCGGGGAGCTGTTTTTT. Its protein product is CASSPRGGPNTGELFF.